These 28 T cell receptor beta chains share one sample of origin, sequenced in a study of blood T cells in healthy people across ages. Using a J-beta primer mix together with a sample-barcoded 5' primer, a second PCR was run for roughly 6 to 12 cycles. TCRdb reanalysed the 5' RACE reads using MiXCR and keeps one entry per CDR3 protein. The table has some 860,000 distinct CDR3 sequences, roughly 56% seen once. Sequencing used blood. Receptor source: a man aged 35-49 years in good health.

This chain uses TRBV11-2 with TRBJ2-3, with D possibly TRBD1 on 6 matching bases. CDR1 SGHAT and CDR2 FQNNGV come from the germline V gene. The V end was cut by 0 bases, the J end by 2 bases, with 9 bases between. The CDR3 contains 15 residues. CDR3 nucleotides: TGTGCCAGCAGCTTAGAATGGACAGACACAGATACGCAGTATTTT. Its protein product is CASSLEWTDTDTQYF.

The chain links TRBV29-1 to TRBJ2-1; maybe TRBD1 (6 bases). The germline V and J ends were trimmed by 2 bases and 0 bases, with 8 bases remaining between them. This CDR3 contains 14 residues. The germline CDR1 and CDR2 sequences are SQVTM and ANQGSEA. The CDR3: CSVEQGPSYNEQFF. The CDR3 coding sequence is TGCAGCGTTGAACAGGGGCCCTCCTACAATGAGCAGTTCTTC.

As to this clonotype: This may arise from a read error, as a much more abundant clone is one base away. This chain uses TRBV11-1 with TRBJ1-6, with D perhaps TRBD1 (6 bases). Germline CDR1 and CDR2: SGHAT and FQDESV (reference sequence). The CDR3 runs to 14 residues. The chain's CDR3 is CVSSVGQDNSPLHF. Here the CDR3 DNA reads TGTGTCAGCAGTGTGGGACAAGATAATTCACCCCTCCACTTT.

J is TRBJ1-5 and V is TRBV6-1; D unclear. CDR3 size: 13 residues. With 2 bases removed from V and 7 bases from J, the gap between germline ends came to 9 bases. Germline V gene sequence: CDR1 MNHNS, CDR2 SASEGT. In DNA, the CDR3 is TGTGCCAGCAGTGAATCCCTACCCCAGCCCCAGCATTTT. Translating it yields CASSESLPQPQHF.

This chain links TRBV4-3 with TRBJ1-2, with D possibly matching TRBD1 (5 bases). This CDR3 is built from 17 residues. V lost 3 bases to trimming and J lost 4 bases, with 21 bases between them. Germline CDR1 and CDR2: LGHNA and YSLEER. For the CDR3, the DNA is TGCGCCAGCAGCCAGCTACACGACAGCGGACGGACCTATGGCTACACCTTC. Amino acids: CASSQLHDSGRTYGYTF.

This clonotype was seen once. V and J are TRBV6-1 and TRBJ2-5, with 8 bases identical to TRBD1. CDR1 is MNHNS, CDR2 SASEGT, per germline. CDR3 length equals 14 residues. V lost 2 bases to trimming and J lost 4 bases; unmatched junction nucleotides: 3. Here the CDR3 DNA reads TGTGCCAGCAGTGAACAGGGGGCAAGAGAGACCCAGTACTTC. The encoded protein is CASSEQGARETQYF.

This clonotype showed up just a few times. The chain recombines TRBV10-3 with TRBJ2-7, with TRBD2 matching 15 bases. The CDR3 runs to 16 residues. The trim removed 8 bases at V and 0 bases at J, leaving 5 bases unmatched. Germline assignment: CDR1 ENHRY and CDR2 SYGVKD. The CDR3 bases are TGTGCCATCGGGGGACTAGCGGGAGGCCCCTCCTACGAGCAGTACTTC. Protein: CAIGGLAGGPSYEQYF.

The V call is TRBV3-1, the J call TRBJ1-6, with D possibly being TRBD1 (6 bases). Germline loops: CDR1 LGHDT, CDR2 YNNKEL (reference sequence). The CDR3 spans 15 residues. Trimming stripped 2 bases from V and 7 bases from J, with 12 bases between. The CDR3 coding sequence is TGTGCCAGCAGCCAATTCGCAGGGGACAATTCACCCCTCCACTTT. Translated, it gives CASSQFAGDNSPLHF.

This clonotype has more than one count but fewer than ten. The CDR3 nucleotides read TGCGCCAGCAGCTTGAAGTCGGAACGAACATTTACCTATGGCTACACCTTC. It encodes CASSLKSERTFTYGYTF. This sequence joins TRBV5-1 and TRBJ1-2; D gene unclear. Trimming removed 1 base at V and 4 bases at J, with 20 bases between. This CDR3 has 17 amino acids. The germline CDR1 and CDR2 sequences are SGHRS and YFSETQ.

The CDR3 loop is CASSQDLNRANTEAFF. DNA for the CDR3: TGTGCCAGCAGCCAAGATTTGAACAGGGCGAACACTGAAGCTTTCTTT. The genes are TRBV3-1 and TRBJ1-1, with a weak D call TRBD1 (6 bases). The CDR3 spans 16 residues. Looked up from germline, CDR1 is LGHDT and CDR2 is YNNKEL (reference sequence). V dropped 0 bases and J dropped 1 base, with 12 bases sitting between them.

This chain links TRBV4-3 with TRBJ1-1; 8 positions agree with TRBD1. Per the germline V gene, CDR1 is LGHNA and CDR2 is YSLEER. This CDR3 spans 15 amino acids. The V and J ends lost 1 base and 1 base, in that order; junction bases with no gene match: 2. The CDR3 DNA follows: TGCGCCAGCAGCCAAGTGACAGGGGAGAACACTGAAGCTTTCTTT. Encoded protein: CASSQVTGENTEAFF.

The chain is built from TRBV3-1 and TRBJ1-5; the match to TRBD1 covers 7 bases. Per germline, CDR1 LGHDT and CDR2 YNNKEL (reference sequence). CDR3 length equals 15 residues. The V and J ends lost 3 bases and 5 bases, in that order; junction bases with no gene match: 7. In nucleotides, the CDR3 is TGTGCCAGCAGCCACGGAGGGGGCCGAGATCAGCCCCAGCATTTT. This sequence encodes CASSHGGGRDQPQHF.

This clonotype was counted a single time. The V call is TRBV6-5, the J call TRBJ1-5; 7 positions agree with TRBD1. Germline CDR1 reads MNHEY; CDR2 reads SVGAGI. V was pared by 6 bases and J by 1 base, with 18 bases of the junction left unmatched. This CDR3 spans 19 amino acids. The CDR3 sequence is CASSLQRGRGTASNQPQHF. CDR3 in DNA: TGTGCCAGCAGCTTACAAAGGGGGCGCGGGACCGCAAGCAATCAGCCCCAGCATTTT.

The rearrangement uses TRBV9 and TRBJ2-3; no clear D gene. V dropped 3 bases and J dropped 6 bases, with 11 bases sitting between them. The V gene's germline CDR1 is SGDLS and CDR2 YYNGEE. The CDR3 length is 13 residues. This chain's CDR3 is CASSAHGIDTQYF. CDR3 nucleotides: TGTGCCAGCAGCGCCCATGGGATTGATACGCAGTATTTT.

This clonotype was observed a handful of times. The J gene is TRBJ2-7, the V gene TRBV15; 11 positions match TRBD2. Near its end, the DNA agrees better with TRBJ2-4, so the J call may be wrong. The germline V gene encodes CDR1 LNHNV and CDR2 YYDKDF (reference sequence). This CDR3 is 16 amino acids long. As DNA, the CDR3 is TGTGCCACCAGCAGGGAACTAGCGGGGGTCGTTAACATTCAGTACTTC. This gives the protein CATSRELAGVVNIQYF.

This clonotype showed up just a few times. This rearrangement joins TRBV6-5 to TRBJ2-5; D is uncertain. Germline-derived CDR1 and CDR2 are MNHEY and SVGAGI. Trimming pared 2 bases from V and 5 bases from J, leaving 12 bases between. CDR3 length equals 14 residues. The CDR3 DNA reads TGTGCCAGCAGTTACGATGTCGGTACGGAGACCCAGTACTTC. It translates to CASSYDVGTETQYF.

This clonotype occurred once. The chain links TRBV28 to TRBJ2-2; weak D call: TRBD1 (7 bases). The germline V gene has CDR1 MDHEN and CDR2 SYDVKM. V lost 2 bases, J lost 4 bases, and 11 bases lay in between. The CDR3 runs 15 residues. The CDR3 spells CASSLAQGGTGELFF. The CDR3 DNA is TGTGCCAGCAGTTTAGCTCAGGGGGGCACCGGGGAGCTGTTTTTT.

The V call is TRBV20-1, the J call TRBJ2-7; D is perhaps TRBD1 (6 bases). Germline-derived CDR1 and CDR2 are DFQATT and SNEGSKA (reference sequence). V was clipped by 5 bases and J by 1 base, with 15 bases between them. The CDR3 is 14 residues long. The CDR3 region has the DNA TGCAGTGCTCCCGGGACACACTCATCCTACGAGCAGTACTTC. Its translation: CSAPGTHSSYEQYF.

The J gene is TRBJ2-5, the V gene TRBV12-3 or TRBV12-4; D may be TRBD1 (6 bases). V shed 5 bases and J shed 8 bases, with 18 bases lying between them. This CDR3 has 14 amino acids. In DNA form, the CDR3 reads TGTGCCAGCAGTACCGGGCCCTTGGACAGAACCCAGTACTTC. Its protein product is CASSTGPLDRTQYF.

V is TRBV12-3 or TRBV12-4 and J is TRBJ2-1; the D gene is possibly TRBD1 (7 bases). The V gene lost 9 bases and the J gene lost 4 bases, with 16 bases spanning the gap. The CDR3 has 14 residues. CDR3 sequence (DNA): TGTGCCAGTAAAACAGGGGAGGTATACAATGAGCAGTTCTTC. It encodes CASKTGEVYNEQFF.

This CDR3 is CASRLLAGGRNEQYF. The CDR3 DNA reads TGTGCCAGCAGATTACTAGCGGGGGGGCGAAATGAGCAGTACTTC. The chain couples TRBV12-3 or TRBV12-4 to TRBJ2-5; 13 bases map to TRBD2. This CDR3 contains 15 residues. J was trimmed by 11 bases and V by 6 bases; bases with no gene match: 12.

This clonotype occurred a few times. The J gene is TRBJ2-7, the V gene TRBV7-2; TRBD2 agrees at 10 bases. The germline V gene encodes CDR1 SGHTA and CDR2 FQGNSA. V lost 1 base, J lost 5 bases, and 5 bases stayed unmatched. This CDR3 spans 15 amino acids. The CDR3 DNA follows: TGTGCCAGCAGCTTAGACATAGCGGGAGGTGACGAGCAGTACTTC. Translation: CASSLDIAGGDEQYF.

The chain recombines TRBV12-3 or TRBV12-4 with TRBJ2-2; D is uncertain. The CDR3 extends over 13 amino acids. Trimming pared 1 base from V and 6 bases from J, leaving 6 bases between. In DNA, the CDR3 is TGTGCCAGCAGTTTAGTCCCCCCCGGGGAGCTGTTTTTT. Amino acids: CASSLVPPGELFF.

The chain uses TRBV25-1 and TRBJ1-2; TRBD1 matches 10 bases. This CDR3 region has 15 residues. Germline V gives CDR1 MGHDK, CDR2 SYGVNS. Germline trimming cut 4 bases from V and 6 bases from J; bases unmatched to any gene: 8. CDR3 bases: TGTGCCAGCAGTGGACAGGGGGCGCCGAAGAATGGCTACACCTTC. Amino acid sequence: CASSGQGAPKNGYTF.

This clonotype turned up a few times. The chain carries TRBV12-5 and TRBJ2-7; weak D call: TRBD1 (6 bases). The V gene's germline CDR1 is LGHNT and CDR2 FRNRAP. The V end was cut by 6 bases, the J end by 4 bases, with 10 bases between. The CDR3 has 12 amino acids. Here the CDR3 DNA reads TGTGCTAGTGGCCCCGGACAGTACGAGCAGTACTTC. Translation gives CASGPGQYEQYF. Full variable domain (rest looked up from reference TRBV12-5 and TRBJ2-7): DARVTQTPRHKVTEMGQEVTMRCQPILGHNTVFWYRQTMMQGLELLAYFRNRAPLDDSGMPKDRFSAEMPDATLATLKIQPSEPRDSAVYFCASGPGQYEQYFGPGTRLTVT.

The chain joins TRBV20-1 to TRBJ2-4, with 7 bases aligning to TRBD1. This CDR3 contains 18 residues. Per germline, CDR1 DFQATT and CDR2 SNEGSKA (reference sequence). V gave up 0 bases and J gave up 1 base; unmatched junction bases: 12. CDR3 DNA: TGCAGTGCTAGAGAGGAATACTACAGGGGCCGGGCCAAAAACATTCAGTACTTC. Amino acid sequence: CSAREEYYRGRAKNIQYF.

This clonotype was counted at least ten times. This sequence joins TRBV28 and TRBJ2-4; no definite D call. The CDR3 loop spans 14 amino acids. With 4 bases removed from V and 7 bases from J, the gap between germline ends came to 14 bases. Germline loops: CDR1 MDHEN, CDR2 SYDVKM. The CDR3 protein is CASSSRIGGNIQYF. For the CDR3, the DNA is TGTGCCAGCAGTTCCCGGATAGGTGGCAACATTCAGTACTTC.

J is TRBJ1-2 and V is TRBV27; D is undetermined. Germline V gene lookup returns CDR1 MNHEY and CDR2 SMNVEV (reference sequence). This CDR3 is 13 amino acids long. The V end lost 8 bases, the J end lost 4 bases, and 14 bases lay between the germline ends. DNA for the CDR3: TGTGCCAGCTCGGCAGACCCTTTCTATGGCTACACCTTC. It encodes CASSADPFYGYTF.